This is a list of T cell receptor beta chains from one sample in a study of blood T cell repertoires in COVID-19. Assay: immunoSEQ multiplex PCR; the TCRdb copy retains only in-frame clones and omits some. The sample carries 350,000 or so clones, around 87% recorded once. Sequencing was carried out using peripheral blood. The origin of the receptors is a woman in her thirties with COVID-19, enrolled during active disease. The CDR3 runs from the conserved cysteine through the conserved F or W. D genes are given only for firm matches. Some rows mark clone size as missing; the rest say once, few, many or name a class of expanded clone.

cdr3_aa	cdr3_nt	v_call	clone_size	d_call	j_call
CASSLVPGTGRNTEAFF	TGTGCCAGCAGCTTAGTCCCCGGGACAGGGCGGAACACTGAAGCTTTCTTT	TRBV11-2	.	TRBD1	TRBJ1-1
CATSDQSGSSYNEQFF	TGTGCCACCAGTGATCAATCGGGGAGCTCCTACAATGAGCAGTTCTTC	TRBV24-1	.	.	TRBJ2-1
CASRRTGSPNQPQHF	TGTGCCAGCAGACGGACAGGGTCCCCCAATCAGCCCCAGCATTTT	TRBV6-5	.	TRBD1	TRBJ1-5
CAGGHGTGGSGELFF	TGTGCCGGGGGGCACGGGACAGGGGGCTCCGGGGAGCTGTTTTTT	TRBV5-5	.	TRBD1	TRBJ2-2
CASSLLAGEGTDTQYF	TGTGCCAGCAGCCTTTTAGCGGGAGAAGGCACAGATACGCAGTATTTT	TRBV5-8	.	TRBD2	TRBJ2-3
CASSSLSGPSYNEQFF	TGCGCCAGCAGCTCACTTAGCGGGCCCTCCTACAATGAGCAGTTCTTC	TRBV5-1	.	TRBD2	TRBJ2-1
CASTPSGSIYNEQFF	TGTGCCAGCACCCCTAGCGGGAGTATCTACAATGAGCAGTTCTTC	TRBV28	.	TRBD2	TRBJ2-1
CASSSQGDQETQYF	TGCGCCAGCAGCTCGCAGGGGGACCAAGAGACCCAGTACTTC	TRBV5-1	.	TRBD1	TRBJ2-5
CASNPDGATNEKLFF	TGTGCCAGCAATCCCGACGGGGCAACTAATGAAAAACTGTTTTTT	TRBV28	once	.	TRBJ1-4
CASSLTTGAGNTIYF	TGTGCCAGCAGCTTGACAACAGGGGCTGGAAACACCATATATTTT	TRBV5-4	.	TRBD1	TRBJ1-3
CASSPGLAGETQYF	TGTGCCAGCAGCCCGGGACTAGCGGGAGAGACCCAGTACTTC	TRBV7-2	.	TRBD2	TRBJ2-5
CASSEPGQGYGYTF	TGTGCCAGCAGTGAGCCGGGACAGGGGTATGGCTACACCTTC	TRBV6-1	.	TRBD1	TRBJ1-2
CASSTYNEQFF	TGTGCCAGCAGCACTTACAATGAGCAGTTCTTC	TRBV6-5	.	.	TRBJ2-1
CASGLLARYEQYF	TGTGCCAGCGGGCTTCTAGCGAGGTACGAGCAGTACTTC	TRBV2	.	.	TRBJ2-7
CAISDRTGGNEQFF	TGTGCCATCAGTGATAGGACAGGGGGGAATGAGCAGTTCTTC	TRBV10-3	.	TRBD1	TRBJ2-1
CASSKGGDQGTRFSYNEQFF	TGTGCCAGCAGCAAAGGAGGGGATCAGGGGACACGCTTCTCCTACAATGAGCAGTTCTTC	TRBV21-1	.	.	TRBJ2-1
CASSLSRETISYEQYF	TGTGCCAGCAGCCTTTCACGGGAGACCATCTCCTACGAGCAGTACTTC	TRBV3-1/TRBV3-2	.	.	TRBJ2-7
CASSLNRRGYEQYF	TGTGCCAGCAGTTTAAACAGGAGGGGCTACGAGCAGTACTTC	TRBV27	.	.	TRBJ2-7
CASRTSGGPYNEQFF	TGTGCCAGCAGAACTAGCGGGGGACCCTACAATGAGCAGTTCTTC	TRBV11-2	.	TRBD2	TRBJ2-1
CASSQEIQRFTYNEQFF	TGTGCCAGCAGCCAAGAAATTCAGCGATTTACCTACAATGAGCAGTTCTTC	TRBV4-2	.	.	TRBJ2-1
CASSPRPERQPQHFGPERQPQHF	.	TRBV9	.	.	TRBJ1-5
CASSLGLAGATDTQYF	TGTGCCAGCAGCTTAGGATTAGCGGGAGCGACAGATACGCAGTATTTT	TRBV13	.	TRBD2	TRBJ2-3
CASSLAATPMEPQHF	TGTGCCAGCAGCTTGGCCGCGACTCCCATGGAGCCCCAGCATTTT	TRBV5-6	.	.	TRBJ1-5
CASSLEGGMNTEAFF	TGTGCCAGCTCACTCGAAGGGGGAATGAACACTGAAGCTTTCTTT	TRBV18	.	.	TRBJ1-1
CASSQRAGVNHEQYF	TGTGCCAGCAGCCAGAGAGCGGGAGTGAACCACGAGCAGTACTTC	TRBV3-1/TRBV3-2	.	TRBD2	TRBJ2-7
CAWSVLGQRNSPLHF	TGTGCCTGGAGTGTACTCGGACAGCGGAATTCACCCCTCCACTTT	TRBV30	.	.	TRBJ1-6
CASSEGLAGVIGLFF	TGTGCCAGCAGTGAAGGGCTAGCGGGAGTCATCGGGCTGTTTTTT	TRBV6-1	.	TRBD2	TRBJ2-2
CASSVRPPEGLAYNEQFF	TGTGCCAGCAGCGTAAGGCCCCCCGAGGGACTAGCGTACAATGAGCAGTTCTTC	TRBV9	.	TRBD2	TRBJ2-1
CASSYSWANTEAFF	TGTGCCAGCAGTTACTCATGGGCGAACACTGAAGCTTTCTTT	TRBV6-5	.	.	TRBJ1-1
CASSESRGPIYNEQFF	TGCGCCAGCAGTGAGTCTAGGGGGCCCATCTACAATGAGCAGTTCTTC	TRBV10-1	.	TRBD1	TRBJ2-1
CASSQAGGPSYEQYF	TGTGCCAGCAGCCAAGCGGGAGGGCCCTCCTACGAGCAGTACTTC	TRBV28	.	TRBD2	TRBJ2-7
CASSEFPSGSSYNEQFF	TGCGCCAGCAGTGAGTTTCCTAGCGGGAGCTCCTACAATGAGCAGTTCTTC	TRBV10-1	.	TRBD2	TRBJ2-1
CASSILSGSGNTIYF	TGTGCCAGTAGTATTCTCTCCGGGTCTGGAAACACCATATATTTT	TRBV19	.	.	TRBJ1-3
CASSPGLAGGNRNEQFF	TGTGCCAGCAGTCCAGGGCTAGCGGGAGGGAATCGAAATGAGCAGTTCTTC	TRBV28	.	TRBD2	TRBJ2-1
CASSFSGTENTEAFF	TGTGCCAGCAGCTTCTCCGGGACAGAGAACACTGAAGCTTTCTTT	TRBV11-2	.	TRBD1	TRBJ1-1
CASFSRQGAGDTGELFF	TGTGCCAGCTTTTCGAGGCAGGGGGCGGGCGACACCGGGGAGCTGTTTTTT	TRBV2	.	TRBD1	TRBJ2-2
CAIRKSLGLAGEVDEQFF	TGTGCCATCAGGAAGAGTCTTGGGCTAGCGGGAGAGGTTGATGAGCAGTTCTTC	TRBV10-3	.	TRBD2	TRBJ2-1
CASSPRSGTGYNEQYF	TGTGCCAGCAGCCCTAGATCTGGGACAGGTTACAACGAGCAGTACTTC	TRBV5-4	.	TRBD1	TRBJ2-7
CASSPLATEAFF	TGTGCCAGCTCACCCCTCGCGACTGAAGCTTTCTTT	TRBV18	few	.	TRBJ1-1
CASGGTGLTGELFF	TGCGCCAGCGGGGGGACAGGGCTCACCGGGGAGCTGTTTTTT	TRBV5-1	.	TRBD1	TRBJ2-2
CASSEERETQYF	TGTGCCAGCTCGGAAGAGAGGGAGACCCAGTACTTC	TRBV2	.	.	TRBJ2-5
CASSQPPGGRETQYF	TGTGCCAGCAGCCAACCCCCGGGGGGGAGGGAGACCCAGTACTTC	TRBV3-1/TRBV3-2	.	TRBD2	TRBJ2-5
CASSIGQGASNTEAFF	TGTGCCAGTAGTATAGGGCAGGGGGCGTCGAACACTGAAGCTTTCTTT	TRBV19	.	TRBD1	TRBJ1-1
CATSDPLLGGGGEEKLFF	TGTGCCACCAGTGATCCGCTCCTTGGTGGCGGGGGTGAGGAAAAACTGTTTTTT	TRBV24-1	.	.	TRBJ1-4
CASRMGSSYNEQFF	TGTGCCTCTCGAATGGGCAGCTCCTACAATGAGCAGTTCTTC	TRBV19	.	.	TRBJ2-1
CASRASVSEQYF	TGTGCCAGCAGAGCTAGCGTATCCGAGCAGTACTTC	TRBV27	.	.	TRBJ2-7
CASTTSVYNEQFF	TGCGCCAGCACTACTAGCGTATACAATGAGCAGTTCTTC	TRBV5-1	.	TRBD2	TRBJ2-1
CASSLAAGTTGETQYF	TGTGCCAGCAGCTTGGCAGCCGGGACAACGGGAGAGACCCAGTACTTC	TRBV5-4	once	.	TRBJ2-5
CASQGLGRSLDTQYF	TGTGCCAGCCAGGGTTTAGGGAGGTCATTAGATACGCAGTATTTT	TRBV5-6	.	.	TRBJ2-3